Each of the 25 T cell receptor beta chains below was sequenced from the same sample in a study of blood T cell repertoires in COVID-19. Generated by immunoSEQ multiplex PCR, the TCRdb table keeps only in-frame clones and is missing some. The sample yields about 140,000 clones, 70% to 80% seen once. The sample taken for sequencing was peripheral blood. The receptors stem from a man aged 45 to 65 with acute or convalescent COVID-19.

J is TRBJ2-5 and V is TRBV6-5; 13 positions match TRBD2. Germline assignment: CDR1 MNHEY and CDR2 SVGAGI. CDR3 size: 15 residues. V was clipped by 6 bases and J by 6 bases; unmatched bases: 7. The CDR3 coding sequence is TGTGCCAGCAGAGCAGGACTAGCGGGGGTGAAGACCCAGTACTTC. This sequence encodes CASRAGLAGVKTQYF.

This clone appeared a few times. The chain links TRBV19 to TRBJ1-5, with 10 bases identical to TRBD1. This CDR3 region has 14 residues. The V and J ends lost 11 bases and 8 bases, in that order; junction bases with no gene match: 12. From germline, CDR1 is LNHDA and CDR2 SQIVND (reference sequence). CDR3 region: CASTLRDRGKPQHF. For the CDR3, the DNA is TGTGCCTCAACCCTCCGGGACAGGGGCAAGCCCCAGCATTTT. Combining the CDR3 with reference TRBV19 and TRBJ1-5 gives the whole variable domain DGGITQSPKYLFRKEGQNVTLSCEQNLNHDAMYWYRQDPGQGLRLIYYSQIVNDFQKGDIAEGYSVSREKKESFPLTVTSAQKNPTAFYLCASTLRDRGKPQHFGDGTRLSIL.

The gene calls are TRBV28 and TRBJ1-4; 7 positions agree with TRBD1. Germline loops: CDR1 MDHEN, CDR2 SYDVKM. The J segment lost 8 bases and the V segment lost 7 bases, leaving 13 bases of the junction unmatched. This CDR3 is built from 15 residues. This CDR3 reads CASTTTEGAGEKLFF. CDR3 nucleotide sequence: TGTGCCAGCACCACGACGGAGGGGGCTGGGGAAAAACTGTTTTTT. Full variable domain (rest looked up from reference TRBV28 and TRBJ1-4): DVKVTQSSRYLVKRTGEKVFLECVQDMDHENMFWYRQDPGLGLRLIYFSYDVKMKEKGDIPEGYSVSREKKERFSLILESASTNQTSMYLCASTTTEGAGEKLFFGSGTQLSVL.

This clone came up once. The V call is TRBV5-1, the J call TRBJ1-1; the D is unclear. The CDR3 has 14 residues. Looked up from germline, CDR1 is SGHRS and CDR2 is YFSETQ. Trimming took 0 bases from V and 3 from J, leaving 9 bases between them. The CDR3 DNA reads as TGCGCCAGCAGCTTGGCCGGAGGTGACACTGAAGCTTTCTTT. It codes for CASSLAGGDTEAFF. The full variable domain, with the rest looked up from reference TRBV5-1 and TRBJ1-1, is KAGVTQTPRYLIKTRGQQVTLSCSPISGHRSVSWYQQTPGQGLQFLFEYFSETQRNKGNFPGRFSGRQFSNSRSEMNVSTLELGDSALYLCASSLAGGDTEAFFGQGTRLTVV.

The table lists this clone with many counts. J is TRBJ1-2 and V is TRBV4-1; 7 bases are a match to TRBD1. The CDR3 is 14 residues long. Germline-derived CDR1 and CDR2 are MGHRA and YSYEKL. Trimming removed 1 base from V and 6 bases from J; junction bases left unmatched: 5. For the CDR3, the DNA is TGCGCCAGCAGCCAAGCCACAGGGGATAATGGCTACACCTTC. Translating gives CASSQATGDNGYTF.

V and J are TRBV2 and TRBJ2-3, with a weak D call TRBD1 (7 bases). V was shortened by 6 bases and J by 0 bases, with 13 bases between the two germline ends. This CDR3 has 15 residues. CDR1 and CDR2 from the germline V gene are SNHLY and FYNNEI. Here the CDR3 reads CASRQQGTSTDTQYF. The CDR3 DNA sequence: TGTGCCAGCAGACAACAGGGGACTAGCACAGATACGCAGTATTTT.

This clone has just one count. The V gene is TRBV30, the J gene TRBJ1-1; possible D gene TRBD1, 6 bases. Per germline, CDR1 GTSNPN and CDR2 SVGIG (reference sequence). Trimming took 2 bases from V and 3 from J, leaving 16 bases between them. The length of the CDR3 is 15 residues. The CDR3 region has the DNA TGTGCCTGGAGTATACCCGGGACATTCGACACTGAAGCTTTCTTT. Protein product: CAWSIPGTFDTEAFF.

The chain has TRBV29-1 and TRBJ1-5; 9 nucleotides align to TRBD1. The CDR3 contains 18 residues. J gave up 6 bases and V 4 bases, and 19 bases lay outside the gene matches. Germline V lookup: CDR1 SQVTM, CDR2 ANQGSEA. The CDR3 is CSVGPPGQGGLGGQPQHF. The CDR3 bases are TGCAGCGTTGGACCCCCGGGACAGGGTGGTCTAGGTGGTCAGCCCCAGCATTTT.

The V and J genes are TRBV2 and TRBJ1-5; D possibly corresponds to TRBD1 (5 bases). CDR1 and CDR2 from the germline V gene are SNHLY and FYNNEI. The CDR3 contains 15 residues. V lost 6 bases and J lost 4, with 16 bases in between. The CDR3: CASSPSPGGNQPQHF. CDR3 in DNA: TGTGCCAGCAGCCCTAGTCCGGGGGGGAATCAGCCCCAGCATTTT.

Only a few counts were recorded for this clone. The rearrangement joins TRBV11-2 to TRBJ2-1; 11 nucleotides agree with TRBD1. The trim removed 3 bases at V and 4 bases at J, leaving 5 bases unmatched. Per the germline V gene, CDR1 is SGHAT and CDR2 is FQNNGV. This CDR3 is built from 16 residues. The CDR3 region has the DNA TGTGCCAGCAGCTTGCTAGGGACAGGGGGTTACAATGAGCAGTTCTTC. As protein: CASSLLGTGGYNEQFF.

Concerning this clone: Other DNA sequences from this sample encode an identical CDR3 as well. CDR3 sequence reads: CASSLAGAGNTIYF. The CDR3 DNA follows: TGTGCCAGCAGCTTAGCAGGGGCTGGAAACACCATATATTTT. The chain combines TRBV7-2 with TRBJ1-3, with D perhaps TRBD1 (5 bases). V gave up 0 bases and J gave up 2 bases, with 5 bases separating them. The CDR3 runs 14 residues. CDR1 and CDR2 from the germline V gene are SGHTA and FQGNSA.

The V call is TRBV4-1, the J call TRBJ1-3; 7 positions match TRBD1. V lost 1 base, J lost 0 bases, and 6 bases stayed unmatched. The germline CDR1 and CDR2 sequences are MGHRA and YSYEKL. The CDR3 totals 17 residues. CDR3 region: CASSQGRQGLSGNTIYF. The CDR3, as DNA: TGCGCCAGCAGCCAAGGGCGACAGGGTCTCTCTGGAAACACCATATATTTT.

CDR3 residues: CASSPQGTYGYTF. Written as DNA, the CDR3 is TGTGCCAGCAGTCCTCAGGGGACCTATGGCTACACCTTC. The chain uses TRBV12-3 or TRBV12-4 and TRBJ1-2, with D tentatively TRBD1 (6 bases). Trimming pared 5 bases from V and 4 bases from J, leaving 11 bases between. The CDR3 contains 13 residues.

The J gene is TRBJ1-2, the V gene TRBV10-3; 8 nucleotides match TRBD1. The V and J ends lost 3 bases and 2 bases, in that order; junction bases with no gene match: 5. The germline V gene encodes CDR1 ENHRY and CDR2 SYGVKD. The CDR3 totals 15 residues. The CDR3 DNA follows: TGTGCCATCAGTGATGGACAGGGAGAGAACTATGGCTACACCTTC. Translating it yields CAISDGQGENYGYTF.

CDR3 DNA: TGTGCCAGCAGTGAGATGGGACAGGGCTATGGCTACACCTTC. Its translation is CASSEMGQGYGYTF. The rearrangement uses TRBV6-1 and TRBJ1-2; TRBD1 aligns across 9 bases. Germline lookup yields CDR1 MNHNS and CDR2 SASEGT. Trimming at V came to 3 bases and at J to 4 bases, leaving 3 bases not matched to a gene. This CDR3 has 14 residues.

J is TRBJ1-2 and V is TRBV28; the D is unclear. Germline V gene lookup returns CDR1 MDHEN and CDR2 SYDVKM. The V end was cut by 2 bases, the J end by 4 bases, with 11 bases between. This CDR3 has 14 residues. The CDR3 DNA reads as TGTGCCAGCAGTTTAACCCTCACAGCCTATGGCTACACCTTC. Its protein is CASSLTLTAYGYTF.

The chain uses TRBV25-1 and TRBJ1-1; D not certain. V shed 6 bases and J shed 0 bases, with 8 bases lying between them. CDR1 is MGHDK and CDR2 is SYGVNS in the germline V gene. CDR3 length equals 13 residues. As DNA, the CDR3 is TGTGCCAGCAGGCGCCTCATGAACACTGAAGCTTTCTTT. Protein sequence: CASRRLMNTEAFF.

The gene calls are TRBV13 and TRBJ1-3; weak D call: TRBD1 (6 bases). Trimming removed 2 bases from V and 0 bases from J, with 11 bases in between. The germline gives CDR1 PRHDT, CDR2 FYEKMQ (reference sequence). The CDR3 is 16 amino acids. The CDR3 nucleotides are TGTGCCAGCAGCTTAACAGGGAGCTACTCTGGAAACACCATATATTTT. This gives the protein CASSLTGSYSGNTIYF. The whole variable domain, filled in from reference TRBV13 and TRBJ1-3, reads AAGVIQSPRHLIKEKRETATLKCYPIPRHDTVYWYQQGPGQDPQFLISFYEKMQSDKGSIPDRFSAQQFSDYHSELNMSSLELGDSALYFCASSLTGSYSGNTIYFGEGSWLTVV.

The chain recombines TRBV28 with TRBJ1-3, with a possible D match to TRBD1 (5 bases). From germline, CDR1 is MDHEN and CDR2 SYDVKM. V was clipped by 2 bases and J by 5 bases, with 10 bases between them. This CDR3 comprises 14 residues. CDR3 sequence: CASSLGGARNTIYF. The CDR3 DNA reads TGTGCCAGCAGTTTAGGCGGGGCGAGAAACACCATATATTTT.

The V and J genes are TRBV5-1 and TRBJ1-1; a weak D match, TRBD1 (5 bases). The germline V gene has CDR1 SGHRS and CDR2 YFSETQ. V lost 2 bases to trimming and J lost 3 bases, with 8 bases between them. The CDR3 runs to 13 residues. The CDR3 coding sequence is TGCGCCAGCAGCTTAGGAGGGGACACTGAAGCTTTCTTT. Protein product: CASSLGGDTEAFF. Based on the CDR3 plus reference TRBV5-1 and TRBJ1-1, the full variable domain is KAGVTQTPRYLIKTRGQQVTLSCSPISGHRSVSWYQQTPGQGLQFLFEYFSETQRNKGNFPGRFSGRQFSNSRSEMNVSTLELGDSALYLCASSLGGDTEAFFGQGTRLTVV.

A remark on this clone: The sample carries other DNA sequences with the same CDR3. V and J are TRBV19 and TRBJ1-1; 8 positions agree with TRBD1. Germline V lookup: CDR1 LNHDA, CDR2 SQIVND (reference sequence). V shed 4 bases, J shed 2 bases, and the junction held 3 bases outside the gene matches. This CDR3 has 14 residues. Here the CDR3 reads CASSTGTGNTEAFF. As DNA, the CDR3 is TGTGCCAGTAGTACCGGGACAGGCAACACTGAAGCTTTCTTT.

The CDR3 reads CASSNIAGGLYGTGELFF. DNA for the CDR3: TGTGCCAGCAGTAACATCGCGGGGGGGCTGTATGGCACCGGGGAGCTGTTTTTT. The V gene is TRBV7-6, the J gene TRBJ2-2; 9 bases align to TRBD2. The CDR3 runs 18 residues. The V and J ends lost 6 bases and 4 bases, in that order; junction bases with no gene match: 15. Germline V gene sequence: CDR1 SGHVS, CDR2 FNYEAQ.

This chain connects TRBV30 to TRBJ1-2, with TRBD1 matching over 8 bases. CDR1 is GTSNPN and CDR2 is SVGIG in the germline V gene (reference sequence). J was trimmed by 4 bases and V by 3 bases; bases with no gene match: 7. This CDR3 is built from 14 residues. The CDR3 bases are TGTGCCTGGAGCCTCGGACAGGGCTTCTATGGCTACACCTTC. Protein product: CAWSLGQGFYGYTF.

The chain recombines TRBV28 with TRBJ2-3; 9 nucleotides line up with TRBD2. J was trimmed by 5 bases and V by 8 bases; bases with no gene match: 8. Germline CDR1 and CDR2: MDHEN and SYDVKM. This CDR3 comprises 14 residues. The CDR3 here is CASVVAGAQDTQYF. The CDR3 DNA reads TGTGCCAGCGTAGTAGCGGGGGCTCAAGATACGCAGTATTTT.

The V gene is TRBV18, the J gene TRBJ1-3, with D perhaps matching TRBD1 (6 bases). Between the trimmed V and J ends, which lost 3 bases and 0 bases, there was a span of 12 bases. This CDR3 comprises 16 residues. Germline assignment: CDR1 KGHSH and CDR2 LQKENI. The CDR3 DNA sequence: TGTGCCAGCTCACCCGGACAGTCAGACTCTGGAAACACCATATATTTT. The encoded protein is CASSPGQSDSGNTIYF.